A single sample is the source of the 15 T cell receptor beta chains below, sequenced in a study of T-cell reconstitution after alpha-beta-depleted transplantation in children. Using unique molecular identifiers, the investigators prepared the TCRbeta library. TCRdb re-called the PCR reads through MiXCR, storing one row per CDR3 protein. The sample consists of 250,000 to 300,000 distinct CDR3 sequences, about 10% of them appearing once. Sequences were derived from PBMCs from the stem cell graft donor, sampled from the stem cell graft. The receptors stem from a human donor who donated a stem cell graft to a child with SCID.

Only a few counts were recorded for this clonotype. The rearrangement joins TRBV7-7 to TRBJ2-5; 10 bases fit TRBD2. The V gene's germline CDR1 is SSHAT and CDR2 FNYEAQ (reference sequence). Losses at the gene ends were 5 bases for V and 5 bases for J; bases not matched to a gene: 11. The CDR3 runs 16 residues. The CDR3 bases are TGTGCCAGCAGCCCCTTAACTAGCGGGGCGGGTGAGACCCAGTACTTC. Residues: CASSPLTSGAGETQYF.

Concerning this clonotype: A read error may be the cause here, since a much bigger clone is one base away. The rearrangement joins TRBV3-1 to TRBJ2-3; D is perhaps TRBD1 or TRBD2 (6 bases each). CDR3 size: 15 residues. V lost 2 bases to trimming and J lost 7 bases, with 16 bases between them. CDR1 is LGHDT, CDR2 YNNKEL, per germline (reference sequence). CDR3 in DNA: TGTGCCAGCAGCCAACGCGGGACGGGGACATATACGCAGTATTTT. This translates into CASSQRGTGTYTQYF.

In its sample, this clonotype was seen a few times. The V and J genes are TRBV12-3 or TRBV12-4 and TRBJ2-6, with a possible D match to TRBD2 (5 bases). V lost 5 bases and J lost 2, with 7 bases in between. This CDR3 spans 14 amino acids. The CDR3 nucleotides are TGTGCCAGCAGTAGAGGGACTGGGGCCAACGTCCTGACTTTC. Its translation: CASSRGTGANVLTF.

The J gene is TRBJ2-6, the V gene TRBV27, with D possibly being TRBD1 (6 bases). CDR3 length: 17 amino acids. Per the germline V gene, CDR1 is MNHEY and CDR2 is SMNVEV (reference sequence). V lost 3 bases, J lost 0 bases, and 12 bases lay in between. The chain's CDR3 is CASSFSGAPSGANVLTF. The CDR3 coding sequence is TGTGCCAGCAGTTTTTCAGGGGCACCCTCTGGGGCCAACGTCCTGACTTTC. The full variable domain, in which reference TRBV27 and TRBJ2-6 provide the parts outside the CDR3, is EAQVTQNPRYLITVTGKKLTVTCSQNMNHEYMSWYRQDPGLGLRQIYYSMNVEVTDKGDVPEGYKVSRKEKRNFPLILESPSPNQTSLYFCASSFSGAPSGANVLTFGAGSRLTVL.

The rearrangement joins TRBV29-1 to TRBJ1-2; 9 bases are shared with TRBD1. The junction had 6 bases not matched to a gene; V was cut back by 6 bases and J by 4 bases. CDR3 length: 13 residues. The germline gives CDR1 SQVTM, CDR2 ANQGSEA. The chain's CDR3 is CSVTGTGPYGYTF. In nucleotides, the CDR3 is TGCAGCGTCACCGGGACAGGGCCCTATGGCTACACCTTC.

A single count supports this clonotype. This chain uses TRBV11-1 with TRBJ2-3; D gene unclear. CDR3 size: 12 residues. The V gene's germline CDR1 is SGHAT and CDR2 FQDESV (reference sequence). V was cut by 4 bases and J by 5 bases, with 7 bases left in between. The CDR3 region is CASSSTRDTQYF. In DNA, the CDR3 is TGTGCCAGCAGCTCGACCAGAGATACGCAGTATTTT.

This clonotype has a count of ten or more. The rearrangement joins TRBV7-8 to TRBJ2-3; D is tentatively TRBD1 or TRBD2 (6 bases each). The CDR3 contains 16 residues. Trimming took 6 bases from V and 8 from J, leaving 24 bases between them. The germline gives CDR1 SGHVS, CDR2 FQNEAQ. CDR3 loop: CASRLPGGPPPGTQYF. DNA of the CDR3: TGTGCCAGCAGGTTACCTGGGGGGCCCCCCCCCGGTACGCAGTATTTT.

This clonotype was found a few times. The chain joins TRBV12-3 or TRBV12-4 to TRBJ2-1; 14 bases agree with TRBD2. V lost 7 bases and J lost 0; bases outside the gene matches: 11. The CDR3 spans 19 residues. This CDR3 is CASIPRTSGGRSSYNEQFF. In nucleotides, the CDR3 is TGTGCCAGCATCCCTAGGACTAGCGGGGGGCGGAGCTCCTACAATGAGCAGTTCTTC.

This clonotype has only a few counts. This chain joins TRBV6-1 and TRBJ2-2, with 7 bases lining up with TRBD2. Germline V gives CDR1 MNHNS, CDR2 SASEGT. CDR3 length: 15 residues. Trimming took 7 bases from V and 2 from J; bases not matched to a gene: 7. CDR3 DNA sequence: TGTGCCAGCACCCCGACTAGCACAAACACCGGGGAGCTGTTTTTT. Translated: CASTPTSTNTGELFF.

The chain carries TRBV4-1 and TRBJ1-2; the D is unclear. The CDR3 is made up of 14 amino acids. The V end lost 4 bases, the J end lost 2 bases, and 11 bases lay between the germline ends. The germline CDR1 and CDR2 sequences are MGHRA and YSYEKL. This CDR3 reads CASSPSTENYGYTF. The CDR3 bases are TGCGCCAGCAGCCCCAGTACAGAAAACTATGGCTACACCTTC.

This clonotype came up many times. The rearrangement links TRBV5-1 to TRBJ2-5; 8 bases agree with TRBD1. This CDR3 has 15 residues. The germline V gene encodes CDR1 SGHRS and CDR2 YFSETQ. Trimming took 0 bases from V and 4 from J; bases not matched to a gene: 5. The CDR3 DNA sequence: TGCGCCAGCAGCTTGGCCAGGGGGCAAGCAGAGACCCAGTACTTC. Residues: CASSLARGQAETQYF.

This chain connects TRBV6-1 to TRBJ1-2; tentative D call: TRBD1 (6 bases). V shed 6 bases and J shed 6 bases, with 23 bases lying between them. Germline V gene data show CDR1 as MNHNS and CDR2 as SASEGT. The CDR3 totals 16 residues. Written as DNA, the CDR3 is TGTGCCAGCAGCGGAGGCTGGGGGACAATTGCTGATGGCTACACCTTC. Its translation is CASSGGWGTIADGYTF.

This clonotype was seen a handful of times. The V gene is TRBV7-2, the J gene TRBJ2-3; 11 positions agree with TRBD1. Trimming took 2 bases from V and 6 from J; bases not matched to a gene: 10. This CDR3 spans 17 amino acids. Germline V gives CDR1 SGHTA, CDR2 FQGNSA. This chain's CDR3 is CASSLTPMDRGRDTQYF. CDR3 DNA sequence: TGTGCCAGCAGCTTAACCCCGATGGACAGGGGGCGGGATACGCAGTATTTT.

This clonotype was observed a few times. Sequence at one end of the junction differs from germline and may be a read error. This sequence joins TRBV7-7 and TRBJ2-3, with 7 positions matching TRBD1. The germline V gene has CDR1 SSHAT and CDR2 FNYEAQ (reference sequence). The CDR3 consists of 15 residues. The CDR3 bases are TGTGCTAGCAGCTTACAGACAGGGAGCACAGATACGCAGTATTTT. The encoded protein is CASSLQTGSTDTQYF.

V usage is TRBV10-3 and J usage is TRBJ1-2; 7 nucleotides agree with TRBD1. This CDR3 comprises 13 residues. Germline V gene lookup returns CDR1 ENHRY and CDR2 SYGVKD. After removal of 5 bases from V and 5 bases from J, the junction contained 5 bases not matched to a gene. CDR3 protein: CAISTTGEYGYTF. The CDR3 DNA reads as TGTGCCATCAGTACCACAGGGGAATATGGCTACACCTTC.